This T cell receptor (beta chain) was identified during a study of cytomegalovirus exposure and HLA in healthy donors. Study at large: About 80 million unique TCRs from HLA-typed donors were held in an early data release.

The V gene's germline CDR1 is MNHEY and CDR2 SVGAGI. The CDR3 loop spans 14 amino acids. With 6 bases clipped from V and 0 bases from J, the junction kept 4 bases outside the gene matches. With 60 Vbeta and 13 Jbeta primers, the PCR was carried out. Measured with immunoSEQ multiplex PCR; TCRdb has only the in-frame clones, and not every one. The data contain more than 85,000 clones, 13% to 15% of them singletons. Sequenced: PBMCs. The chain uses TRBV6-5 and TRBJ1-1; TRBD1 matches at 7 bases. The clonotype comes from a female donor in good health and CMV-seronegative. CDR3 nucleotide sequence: TGTGCCAGCAGATTGGGACAGTTGAACACTGAAGCTTTCTTT. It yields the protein CASRLGQLNTEAFF.